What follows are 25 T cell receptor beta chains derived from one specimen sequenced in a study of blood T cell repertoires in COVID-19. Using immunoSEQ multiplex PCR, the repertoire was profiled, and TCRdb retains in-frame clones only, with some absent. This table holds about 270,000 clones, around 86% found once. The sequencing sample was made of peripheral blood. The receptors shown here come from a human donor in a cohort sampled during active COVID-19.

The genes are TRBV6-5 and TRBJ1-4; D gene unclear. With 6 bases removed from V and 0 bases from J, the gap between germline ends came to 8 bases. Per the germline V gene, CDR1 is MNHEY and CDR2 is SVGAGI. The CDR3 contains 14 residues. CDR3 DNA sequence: TGTGCCAGCAGCCCCGGGACAACTAATGAAAAACTGTTTTTT. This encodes CASSPGTTNEKLFF.

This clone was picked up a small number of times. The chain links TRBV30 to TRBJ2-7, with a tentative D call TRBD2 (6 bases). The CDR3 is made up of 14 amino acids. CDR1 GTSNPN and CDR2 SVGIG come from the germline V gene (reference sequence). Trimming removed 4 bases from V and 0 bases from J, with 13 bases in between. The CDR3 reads CAWNRRDCSYEQYF. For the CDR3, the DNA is TGTGCCTGGAATCGCCGGGACTGCTCCTACGAGCAGTACTTC. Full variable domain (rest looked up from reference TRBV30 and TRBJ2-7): SQTIHQWPATLVQPVGSPLSLECTVEGTSNPNLYWYRQAAGRGLQLLFYSVGIGQISSEVPQNLSASRPQDRQFILSSKKLLLSDSGFYLCAWNRRDCSYEQYFGPGTRLTVT.

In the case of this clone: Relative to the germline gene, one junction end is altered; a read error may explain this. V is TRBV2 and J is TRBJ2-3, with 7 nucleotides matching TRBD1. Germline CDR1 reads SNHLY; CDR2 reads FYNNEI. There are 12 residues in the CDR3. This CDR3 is CASREDRVTQYF. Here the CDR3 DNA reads TGTGCCAGCAGAGAAGACAGGGTTACGCAGTATTTT.

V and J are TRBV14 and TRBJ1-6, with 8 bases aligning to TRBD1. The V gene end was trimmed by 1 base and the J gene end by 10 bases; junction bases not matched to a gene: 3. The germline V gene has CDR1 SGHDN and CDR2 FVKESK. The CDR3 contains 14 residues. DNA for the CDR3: TGTGCCAGCAGCCAAGCTACAGGGGGGTCACCCCTCCACTTT. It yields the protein CASSQATGGSPLHF.

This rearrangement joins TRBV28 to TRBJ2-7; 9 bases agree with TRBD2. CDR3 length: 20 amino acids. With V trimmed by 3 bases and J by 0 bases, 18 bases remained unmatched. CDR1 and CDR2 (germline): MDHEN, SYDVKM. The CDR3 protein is CASSLPRQIIAGVPSYEQYF. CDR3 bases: TGTGCCAGCAGTTTGCCCAGGCAAATTATAGCGGGAGTCCCCTCCTACGAGCAGTACTTC.

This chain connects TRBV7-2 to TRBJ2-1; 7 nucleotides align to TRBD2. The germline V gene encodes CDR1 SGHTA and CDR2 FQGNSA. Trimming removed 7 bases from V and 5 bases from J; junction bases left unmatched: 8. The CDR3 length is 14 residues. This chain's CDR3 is CASTLGGTNNEQFF. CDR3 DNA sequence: TGTGCCAGCACCCTTGGAGGGACTAACAATGAGCAGTTCTTC. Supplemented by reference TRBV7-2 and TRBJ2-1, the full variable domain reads GAGVSQSPSNKVTEKGKDVELRCDPISGHTALYWYRQSLGQGLEFLIYFQGNSAPDKSGLPSDRFSAERTGGSVSTLTIQRTQQEDSAVYLCASTLGGTNNEQFFGPGTRLTVL.

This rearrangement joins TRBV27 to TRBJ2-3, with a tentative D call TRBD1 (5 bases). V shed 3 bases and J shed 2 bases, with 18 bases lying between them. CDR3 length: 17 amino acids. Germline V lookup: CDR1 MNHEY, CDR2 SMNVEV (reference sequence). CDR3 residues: CASSFGVQGSPTDTQYF. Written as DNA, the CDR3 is TGTGCCAGCAGTTTTGGGGTCCAGGGTTCCCCCACAGATACGCAGTATTTT.

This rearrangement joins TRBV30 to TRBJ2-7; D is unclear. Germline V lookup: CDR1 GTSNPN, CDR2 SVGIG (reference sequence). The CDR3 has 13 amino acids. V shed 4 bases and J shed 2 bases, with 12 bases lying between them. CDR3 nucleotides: TGTGCCTGGACTACTGGGCCCCCCTACGAGCAGTACTTC. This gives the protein CAWTTGPPYEQYF. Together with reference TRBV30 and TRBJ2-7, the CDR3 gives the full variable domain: SQTIHQWPATLVQPVGSPLSLECTVEGTSNPNLYWYRQAAGRGLQLLFYSVGIGQISSEVPQNLSASRPQDRQFILSSKKLLLSDSGFYLCAWTTGPPYEQYFGPGTRLTVT.

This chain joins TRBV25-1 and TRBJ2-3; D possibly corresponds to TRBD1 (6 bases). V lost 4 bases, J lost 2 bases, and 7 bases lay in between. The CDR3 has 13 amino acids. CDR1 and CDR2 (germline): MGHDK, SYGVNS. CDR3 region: CASSGDITDTQYF. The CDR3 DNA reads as TGTGCCAGCAGTGGGGACATCACAGATACGCAGTATTTT.

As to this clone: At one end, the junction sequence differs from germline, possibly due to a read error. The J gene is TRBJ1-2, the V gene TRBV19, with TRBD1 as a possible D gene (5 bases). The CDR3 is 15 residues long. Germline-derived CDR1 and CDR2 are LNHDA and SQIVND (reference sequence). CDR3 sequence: CASSIYGGDRTGKDF. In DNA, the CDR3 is TGTGCCAGTAGTATCTATGGAGGGGATCGGACGGGCAAGGATTTC.

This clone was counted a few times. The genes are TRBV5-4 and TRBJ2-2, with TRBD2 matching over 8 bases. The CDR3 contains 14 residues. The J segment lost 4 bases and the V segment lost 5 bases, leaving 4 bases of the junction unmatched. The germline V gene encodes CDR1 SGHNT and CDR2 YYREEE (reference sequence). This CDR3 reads CASRRLATTGELFF. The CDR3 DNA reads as TGTGCCAGCAGAAGACTAGCGACCACCGGGGAGCTGTTTTTT. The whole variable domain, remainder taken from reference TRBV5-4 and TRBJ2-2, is ETGVTQSPTHLIKTRGQQVTLRCSSQSGHNTVSWYQQALGQGPQFIFQYYREEENGRGNFPPRFSGLQFPNYSSELNVNALELDDSALYLCASRRLATTGELFFGEGSRLTVL.

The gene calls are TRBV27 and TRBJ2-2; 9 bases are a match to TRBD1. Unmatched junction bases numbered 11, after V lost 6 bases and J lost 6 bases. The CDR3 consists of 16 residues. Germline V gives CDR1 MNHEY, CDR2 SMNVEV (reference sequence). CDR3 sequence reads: CASRRGDRVYAGELFF. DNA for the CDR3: TGTGCCAGCAGGAGGGGGGACAGGGTGTATGCCGGGGAGCTGTTTTTT.

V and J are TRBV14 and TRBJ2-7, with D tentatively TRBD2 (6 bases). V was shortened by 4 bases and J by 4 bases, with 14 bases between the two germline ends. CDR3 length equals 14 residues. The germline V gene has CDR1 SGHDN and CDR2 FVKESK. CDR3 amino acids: CASSPRGRGYEQYF. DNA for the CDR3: TGTGCCAGCAGCCCCCGGGGGAGAGGGTACGAGCAGTACTTC.

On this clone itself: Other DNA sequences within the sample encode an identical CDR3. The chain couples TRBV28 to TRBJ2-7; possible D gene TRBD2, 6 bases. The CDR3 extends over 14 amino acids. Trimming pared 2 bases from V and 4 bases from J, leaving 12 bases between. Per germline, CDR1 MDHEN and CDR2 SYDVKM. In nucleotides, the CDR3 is TGTGCCAGCAGTTTAGTGGCGGGGTCTTACGAGCAGTACTTC. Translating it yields CASSLVAGSYEQYF.

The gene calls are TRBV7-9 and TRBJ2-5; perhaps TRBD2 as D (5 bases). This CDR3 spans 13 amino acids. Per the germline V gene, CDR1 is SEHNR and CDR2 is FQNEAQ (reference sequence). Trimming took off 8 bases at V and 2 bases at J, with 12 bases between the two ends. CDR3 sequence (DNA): TGTGCCAGCGTAGGAGGTCCTCAAGAGACCCAGTACTTC. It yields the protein CASVGGPQETQYF.

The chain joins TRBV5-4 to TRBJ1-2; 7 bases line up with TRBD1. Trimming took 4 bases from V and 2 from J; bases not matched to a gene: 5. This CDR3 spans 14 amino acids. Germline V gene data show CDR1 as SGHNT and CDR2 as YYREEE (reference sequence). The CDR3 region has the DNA TGTGCCAGCAGCGGAACGACAGGGAACTATGGCTACACCTTC. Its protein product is CASSGTTGNYGYTF.

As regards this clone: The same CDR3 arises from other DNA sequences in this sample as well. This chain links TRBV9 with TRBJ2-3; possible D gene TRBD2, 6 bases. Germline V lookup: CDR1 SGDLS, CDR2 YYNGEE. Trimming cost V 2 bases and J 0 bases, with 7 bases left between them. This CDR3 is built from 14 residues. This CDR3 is CASSVSGSTDTQYF. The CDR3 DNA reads TGTGCCAGCAGCGTCAGCGGGAGCACAGATACGCAGTATTTT.

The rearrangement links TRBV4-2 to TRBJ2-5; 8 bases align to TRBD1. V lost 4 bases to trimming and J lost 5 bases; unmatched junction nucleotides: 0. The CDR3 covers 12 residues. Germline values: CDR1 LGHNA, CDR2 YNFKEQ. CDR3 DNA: TGTGCCAGCAGCCGGACAGGGGAGACCCAGTACTTC. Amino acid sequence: CASSRTGETQYF.

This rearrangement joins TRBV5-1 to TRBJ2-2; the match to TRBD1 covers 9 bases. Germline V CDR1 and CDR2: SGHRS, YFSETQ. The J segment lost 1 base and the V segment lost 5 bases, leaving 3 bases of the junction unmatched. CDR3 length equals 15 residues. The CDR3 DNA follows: TGCGCCAGCAGGCCGGACAGGGGGAACACCGGGGAGCTGTTTTTT. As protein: CASRPDRGNTGELFF.

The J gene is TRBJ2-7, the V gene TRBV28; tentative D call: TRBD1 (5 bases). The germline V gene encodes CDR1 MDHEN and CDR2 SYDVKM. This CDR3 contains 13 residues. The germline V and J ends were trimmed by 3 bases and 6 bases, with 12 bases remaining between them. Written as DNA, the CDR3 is TGTGCCAGCAGTTTGGCTCGACAGACCGAGCAGTACTTC. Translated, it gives CASSLARQTEQYF.

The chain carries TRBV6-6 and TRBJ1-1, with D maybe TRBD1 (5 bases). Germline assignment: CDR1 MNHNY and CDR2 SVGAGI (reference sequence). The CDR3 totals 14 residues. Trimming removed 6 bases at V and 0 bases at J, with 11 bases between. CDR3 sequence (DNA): TGTGCCAGCAGCCGACAGAATTTGAACACTGAAGCTTTCTTT. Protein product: CASSRQNLNTEAFF.

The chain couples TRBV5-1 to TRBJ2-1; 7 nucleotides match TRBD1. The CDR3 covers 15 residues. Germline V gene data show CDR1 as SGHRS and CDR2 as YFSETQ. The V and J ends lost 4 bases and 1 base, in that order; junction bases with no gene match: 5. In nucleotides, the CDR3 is TGCGCCAGCAGCCCGGCAGGGGGTTCCTACAATGAGCAGTTCTTC. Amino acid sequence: CASSPAGGSYNEQFF.

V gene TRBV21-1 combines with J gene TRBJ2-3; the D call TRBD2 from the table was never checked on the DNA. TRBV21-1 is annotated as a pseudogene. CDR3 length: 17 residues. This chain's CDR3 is CASSTDLAGETTDTQYF. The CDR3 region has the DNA TGTGCCAGCAGTACAGATTTAGCGGGAGAAACGACAGATACGCAGTATTTT.

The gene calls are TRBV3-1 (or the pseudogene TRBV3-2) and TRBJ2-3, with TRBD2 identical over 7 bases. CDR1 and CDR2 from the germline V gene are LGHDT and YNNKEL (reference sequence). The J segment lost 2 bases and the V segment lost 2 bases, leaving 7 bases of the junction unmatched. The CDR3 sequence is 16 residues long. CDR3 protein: CASSQRRDYPTDTQYF. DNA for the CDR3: TGTGCCAGCAGCCAACGCCGGGACTACCCCACAGATACGCAGTATTTT.

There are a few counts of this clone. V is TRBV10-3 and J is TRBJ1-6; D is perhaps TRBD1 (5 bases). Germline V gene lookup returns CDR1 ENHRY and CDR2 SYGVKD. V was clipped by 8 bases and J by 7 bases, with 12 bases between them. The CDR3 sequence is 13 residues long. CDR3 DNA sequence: TGTGCCATCGGCGACAGATCCAATTCACCCCTCCACTTT. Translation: CAIGDRSNSPLHF.